Presented here are 14 T cell receptor beta chains from one specimen sequenced in a study of T-cell reconstitution after alpha-beta-depleted transplantation in children. A TCRbeta library incorporating unique molecular identifiers was prepared. TCRdb re-called the PCR reads with MiXCR, one entry per CDR3 protein. The sample has roughly 500,000 distinct CDR3 sequences, around 12% seen once. The source material was PBMCs from the stem cell graft donor, sampled from the stem cell graft. The receptors derive from a human donor who donated a stem cell graft to a child with combined immunodeficiency.

J is TRBJ2-2 and V is TRBV5-6, with D tentatively TRBD1 or TRBD2 (5 bases each). Looked up from germline, CDR1 is SGHDT and CDR2 is YYEEEE. The CDR3 consists of 13 residues. Trimming took 4 bases from V and 5 from J, leaving 9 bases between them. CDR3 protein: CASSPGLTGELFF. The CDR3 region has the DNA TGTGCCAGCAGCCCGGGGCTGACCGGGGAGCTGTTTTTT.

The chain is built from TRBV6-2 or TRBV6-3 and TRBJ1-2, with D hard to call. Germline V gene lookup returns CDR1 MNHEY and CDR2 SVGEGT. V lost 5 bases and J lost 8, with 18 bases in between. The CDR3 consists of 14 residues. This CDR3 reads CASSPRTGLWGYTF. The CDR3 nucleotides are TGTGCCAGCAGTCCACGGACTGGGCTCTGGGGCTACACCTTC.

The chain carries TRBV7-9 and TRBJ2-1, with a weak D call TRBD2 (5 bases). Germline CDR1 SEHNR, CDR2 FQNEAQ (reference sequence). The CDR3 is 14 amino acids. V dropped 5 bases and J dropped 7 bases, with 15 bases sitting between them. This chain's CDR3 is CASSLSRAENEQFF. For the CDR3, the DNA is TGTGCCAGCAGCCTTTCGCGGGCGGAAAATGAGCAGTTCTTC.

The V gene is TRBV6-5, the J gene TRBJ2-2; perhaps TRBD1 as D (7 bases). Trimming stripped 2 bases from V and 4 bases from J, with 14 bases between. The CDR3 is made up of 16 amino acids. In germline, CDR1 is MNHEY, CDR2 SVGAGI. CDR3 in amino acids: CASSYTGQGGTGELFF. The DNA of the CDR3 is TGTGCCAGCAGTTACACGGGGCAGGGGGGCACCGGGGAGCTGTTTTTT.

This clonotype was seen ten or more times. V is TRBV5-1 and J is TRBJ2-7; D gene unclear. Germline-derived CDR1 and CDR2 are SGHRS and YFSETQ. V dropped 0 bases and J dropped 5 bases, with 3 bases sitting between them. This CDR3 is built from 11 residues. The CDR3 DNA reads TGCGCCAGCAGCTTGGACCACGAGCAGTACTTC. It codes for CASSLDHEQYF.

The chain couples TRBV12-3 or TRBV12-4 to TRBJ2-2, with 9 bases matching TRBD1. With V trimmed by 6 bases and J by 2 bases, 19 bases remained unmatched. There are 20 residues in the CDR3. CDR3 sequence reads: CASRGFDSAGTGLNTGELFF. CDR3 DNA: TGTGCCAGCAGGGGGTTTGACTCGGCCGGGACAGGGCTTAACACCGGGGAGCTGTTTTTT.

This sequence joins TRBV7-9 and TRBJ2-1, with D unclear. CDR1 is SEHNR, CDR2 FQNEAQ, per germline (reference sequence). This CDR3 is built from 15 residues. Between the trimmed V and J ends, which lost 5 bases and 4 bases, there was a span of 15 bases. The CDR3 DNA reads TGTGCCAGCAGCCCCCCTAGTGGCCTATACAATGAGCAGTTCTTC. Amino acid sequence: CASSPPSGLYNEQFF.

In its sample, this clonotype was seen a few times. The rearrangement links TRBV9 to TRBJ2-1; TRBD2 is a possible D gene (5 bases). The CDR3 spans 17 residues. Germline CDR1 reads SGDLS; CDR2 reads YYNGEE. The V end was cut by 3 bases, the J end by 6 bases, with 22 bases between. The CDR3 coding sequence is TGTGCCAGCAGCGGATTTTCCGGGCCCAGCGGCGGCAATGAGCAGTTCTTC. It codes for CASSGFSGPSGGNEQFF.

The chain has TRBV4-3 and TRBJ2-7; the D gene could be TRBD1 or TRBD2 (5 bases each). V gave up 0 bases and J gave up 4 bases, with 13 bases separating them. The CDR3 is made up of 15 amino acids. Germline CDR1 LGHNA, CDR2 YSLEER. CDR3 sequence reads: CASSQDEGRAYEQYF. In DNA form, the CDR3 reads TGCGCCAGCAGCCAAGATGAGGGGCGGGCTTACGAGCAGTACTTC.

V is TRBV5-1 and J is TRBJ2-4, with D unclear. The germline gives CDR1 SGHRS, CDR2 YFSETQ. Trimming took 0 bases from V and 8 from J, leaving 12 bases between them. The CDR3 extends over 14 amino acids. CDR3 sequence: CASSLDLGTHIQYF. CDR3 DNA sequence: TGCGCCAGCAGCTTGGATCTGGGTACACACATTCAGTACTTC.

This clonotype turned up a few times. The rearrangement joins TRBV7-8 to TRBJ2-1; D tentatively reads TRBD1 or TRBD2 (6 bases each). The CDR3 consists of 16 residues. The ends were cut back, 5 bases at V and 5 bases at J, with 19 bases in the middle. CDR1 and CDR2 (germline): SGHVS, FQNEAQ. The CDR3 spells CASSLLGGGLHNEQFF. CDR3 coding DNA: TGTGCCAGCAGCCTCCTAGGGGGAGGCCTTCACAATGAGCAGTTCTTC.

This clonotype was seen ten or more times. The J gene is TRBJ2-1, the V gene TRBV25-1; 8 bases align to TRBD1. CDR1 MGHDK and CDR2 SYGVNS come from the germline V gene. The CDR3 runs 14 residues. The CDR3 nucleotides read TGTTTAAAAGGACAGGGTAAGACCTACAATGAGCAGTTCTTC. Translating it yields CLKGQGKTYNEQFF.

The V and J genes are TRBV27 and TRBJ2-7; TRBD2 might be the D (6 bases). Per germline, CDR1 MNHEY and CDR2 SMNVEV (reference sequence). The CDR3 runs 15 residues. V lost 5 bases and J lost 3, with 17 bases in between. The chain's CDR3 is CASSGSRDGHYEQYF. The CDR3 nucleotides are TGTGCCAGCAGTGGGTCGCGGGATGGTCACTACGAGCAGTACTTC.

This clonotype has at least ten counts. This chain links TRBV12-3 or TRBV12-4 with TRBJ2-3, with D unresolved. Trimming stripped 3 bases from V and 4 bases from J, with 5 bases between. There are 12 residues in the CDR3. CDR3 loop: CASSLAPDTQYF. The CDR3 DNA is TGTGCCAGCAGTTTGGCTCCAGATACGCAGTATTTT.